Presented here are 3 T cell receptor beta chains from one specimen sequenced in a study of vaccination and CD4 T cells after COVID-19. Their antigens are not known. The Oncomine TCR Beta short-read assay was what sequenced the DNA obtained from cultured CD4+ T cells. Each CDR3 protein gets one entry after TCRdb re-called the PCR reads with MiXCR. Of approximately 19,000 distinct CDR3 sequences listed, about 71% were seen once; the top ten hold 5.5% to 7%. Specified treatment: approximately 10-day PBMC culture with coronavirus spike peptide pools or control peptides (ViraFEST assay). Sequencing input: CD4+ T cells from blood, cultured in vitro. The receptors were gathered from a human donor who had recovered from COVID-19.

Written as DNA, the CDR3 is TGTGCCAGCTCACCTAGCCTTAGCGGGACCACAGATACGCAGTATTTT. Amino acid sequence: CASSPSLSGTTDTQYF. The chain recombines TRBV18 with TRBJ2-3, with TRBD2 matching over 8 bases. J gave up 2 bases and V 3 bases, and 7 bases lay outside the gene matches. The germline gives CDR1 KGHSH, CDR2 LQKENI. The CDR3 extends over 16 amino acids.

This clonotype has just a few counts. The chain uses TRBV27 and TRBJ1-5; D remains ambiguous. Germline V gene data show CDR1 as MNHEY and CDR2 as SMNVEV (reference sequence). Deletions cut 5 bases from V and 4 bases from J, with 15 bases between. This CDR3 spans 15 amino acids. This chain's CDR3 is CASSPNRAENQPQHF. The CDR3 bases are TGTGCCAGCAGTCCCAATAGGGCGGAGAATCAGCCCCAGCATTTT.

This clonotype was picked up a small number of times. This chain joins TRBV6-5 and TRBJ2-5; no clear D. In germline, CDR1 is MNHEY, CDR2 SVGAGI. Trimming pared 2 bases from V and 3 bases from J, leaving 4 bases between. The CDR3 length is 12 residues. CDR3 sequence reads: CASSYRKETQYF. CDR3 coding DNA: TGTGCCAGCAGTTACCGTAAAGAGACCCAGTACTTC.